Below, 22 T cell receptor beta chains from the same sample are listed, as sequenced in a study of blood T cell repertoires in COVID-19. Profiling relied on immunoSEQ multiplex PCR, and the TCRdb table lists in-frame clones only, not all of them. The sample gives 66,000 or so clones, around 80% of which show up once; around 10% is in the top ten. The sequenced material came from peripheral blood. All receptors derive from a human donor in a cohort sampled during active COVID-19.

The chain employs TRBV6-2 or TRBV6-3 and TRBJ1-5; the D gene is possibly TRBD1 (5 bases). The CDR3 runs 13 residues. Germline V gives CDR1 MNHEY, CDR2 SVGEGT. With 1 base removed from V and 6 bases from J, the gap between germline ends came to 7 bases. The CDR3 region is CASSYYGAQPQHF. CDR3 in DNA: TGTGCCAGCAGTTACTATGGGGCTCAGCCCCAGCATTTT.

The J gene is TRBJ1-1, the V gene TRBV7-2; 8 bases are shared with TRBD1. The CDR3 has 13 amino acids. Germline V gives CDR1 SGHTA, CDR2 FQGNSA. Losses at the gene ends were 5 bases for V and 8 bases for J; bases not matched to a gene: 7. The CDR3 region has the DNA TGTGCCAGCAGCGGGGGACAGGCCCTCGAAGCTTTCTTT. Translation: CASSGGQALEAFF.

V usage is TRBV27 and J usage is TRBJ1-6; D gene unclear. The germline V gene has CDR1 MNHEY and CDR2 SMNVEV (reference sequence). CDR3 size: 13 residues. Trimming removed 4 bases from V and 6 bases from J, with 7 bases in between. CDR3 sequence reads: CASSSRSNSPLHF. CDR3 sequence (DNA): TGTGCCAGCAGTTCAAGGAGTAATTCACCCCTCCACTTT.

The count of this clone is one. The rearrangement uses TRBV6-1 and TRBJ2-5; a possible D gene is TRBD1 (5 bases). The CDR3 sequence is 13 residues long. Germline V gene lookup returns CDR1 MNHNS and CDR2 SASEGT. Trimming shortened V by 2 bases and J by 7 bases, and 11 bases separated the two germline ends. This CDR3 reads CASSEPTGVTQYF. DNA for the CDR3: TGTGCCAGCAGTGAACCCACAGGTGTGACCCAGTACTTC.

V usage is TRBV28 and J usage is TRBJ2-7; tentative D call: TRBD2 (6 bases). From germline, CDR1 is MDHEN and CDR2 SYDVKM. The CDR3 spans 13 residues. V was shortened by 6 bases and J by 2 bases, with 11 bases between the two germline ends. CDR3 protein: CASSPGATYEQYF. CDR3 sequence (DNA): TGTGCCAGCAGCCCGGGAGCTACCTACGAGCAGTACTTC.

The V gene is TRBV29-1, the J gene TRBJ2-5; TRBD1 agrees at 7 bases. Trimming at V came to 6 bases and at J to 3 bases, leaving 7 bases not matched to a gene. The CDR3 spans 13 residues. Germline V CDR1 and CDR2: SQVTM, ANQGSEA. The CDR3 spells CSVKGASKETQYF. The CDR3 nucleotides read TGCAGCGTAAAGGGGGCGTCCAAAGAGACCCAGTACTTC.

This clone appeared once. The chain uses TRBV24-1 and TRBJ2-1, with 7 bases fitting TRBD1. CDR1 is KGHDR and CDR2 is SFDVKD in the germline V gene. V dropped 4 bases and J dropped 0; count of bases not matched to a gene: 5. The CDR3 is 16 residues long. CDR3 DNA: TGTGCCACCAGTGACGGGACAGCCAGCTCCTACAATGAGCAGTTCTTC. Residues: CATSDGTASSYNEQFF.

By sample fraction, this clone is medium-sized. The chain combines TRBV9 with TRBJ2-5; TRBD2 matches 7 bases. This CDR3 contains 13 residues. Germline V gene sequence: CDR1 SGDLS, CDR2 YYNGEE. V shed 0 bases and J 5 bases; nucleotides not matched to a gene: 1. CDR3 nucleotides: TGTGCCAGCAGCGTAGCCGGGGGGGAGACCCAGTACTTC. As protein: CASSVAGGETQYF.

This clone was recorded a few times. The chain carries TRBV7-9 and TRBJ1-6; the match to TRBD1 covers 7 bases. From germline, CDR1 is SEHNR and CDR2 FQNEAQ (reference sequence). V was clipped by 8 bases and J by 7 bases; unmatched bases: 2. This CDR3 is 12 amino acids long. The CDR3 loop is CASGTVNSPLHF. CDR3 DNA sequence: TGTGCCAGCGGGACAGTAAATTCACCCCTCCACTTT.

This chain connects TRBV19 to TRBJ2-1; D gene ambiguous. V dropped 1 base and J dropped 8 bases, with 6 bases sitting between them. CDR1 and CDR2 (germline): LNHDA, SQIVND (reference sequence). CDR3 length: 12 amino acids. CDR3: CASSIARDEQFF. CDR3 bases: TGTGCCAGTAGTATAGCAAGAGATGAGCAGTTCTTC.

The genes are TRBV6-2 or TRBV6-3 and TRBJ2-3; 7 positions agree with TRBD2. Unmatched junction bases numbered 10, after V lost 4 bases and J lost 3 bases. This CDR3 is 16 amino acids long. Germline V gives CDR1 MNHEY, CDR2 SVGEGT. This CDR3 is CASSSIPREATDTQYF. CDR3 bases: TGTGCCAGCAGTTCAATCCCCCGGGAGGCAACAGATACGCAGTATTTT.

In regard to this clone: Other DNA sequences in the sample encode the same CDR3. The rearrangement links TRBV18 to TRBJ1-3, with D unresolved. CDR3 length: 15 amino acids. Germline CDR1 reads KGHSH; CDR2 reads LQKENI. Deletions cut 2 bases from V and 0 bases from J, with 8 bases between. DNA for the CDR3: TGTGCCAGCTCACCAAGATCGAGCTCTGGAAACACCATATATTTT. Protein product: CASSPRSSSGNTIYF.

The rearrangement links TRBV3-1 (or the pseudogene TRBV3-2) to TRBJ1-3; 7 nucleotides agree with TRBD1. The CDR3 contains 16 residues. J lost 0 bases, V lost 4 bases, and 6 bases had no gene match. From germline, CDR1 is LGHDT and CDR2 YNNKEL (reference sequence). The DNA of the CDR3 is TGTGCCAGCAGCCCAACAGGGGCCAGCTCTGGAAACACCATATATTTT. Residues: CASSPTGASSGNTIYF.

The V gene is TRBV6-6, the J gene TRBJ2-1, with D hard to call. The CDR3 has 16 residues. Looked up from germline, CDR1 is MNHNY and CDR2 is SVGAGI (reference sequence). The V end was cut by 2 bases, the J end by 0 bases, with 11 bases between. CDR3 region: CASSYLVGLSYNEQFF. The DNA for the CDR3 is TGTGCCAGCAGTTACCTTGTGGGCCTCTCCTACAATGAGCAGTTCTTC.

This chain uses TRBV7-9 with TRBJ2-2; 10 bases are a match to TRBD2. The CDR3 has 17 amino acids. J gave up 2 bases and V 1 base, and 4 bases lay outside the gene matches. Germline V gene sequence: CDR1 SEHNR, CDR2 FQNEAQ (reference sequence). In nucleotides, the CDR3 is TGTGCCAGCAGCTTAGGGGCTAGCGGGGGAAACACCGGGGAGCTGTTTTTT. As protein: CASSLGASGGNTGELFF.

CDR3 loop: CASSLGQGLIPYNEQFF. CDR3 nucleotides: TGTGCCAGCAGCTTGGGACAGGGCCTTATCCCCTACAATGAGCAGTTCTTC. The rearrangement uses TRBV7-2 and TRBJ2-1; 9 nucleotides align to TRBD1. The ends lost 3 bases at V and 2 bases at J; junction bases unmatched: 8. Germline V CDR1 and CDR2: SGHTA, FQGNSA. CDR3 size: 17 residues.

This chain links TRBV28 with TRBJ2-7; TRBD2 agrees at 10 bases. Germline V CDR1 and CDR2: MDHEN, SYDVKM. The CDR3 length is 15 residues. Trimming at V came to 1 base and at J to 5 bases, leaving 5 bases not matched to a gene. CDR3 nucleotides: TGTGCCAGCAGTTTATCAACTAGCGGGATAGACGAGCAGTACTTC. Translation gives CASSLSTSGIDEQYF.

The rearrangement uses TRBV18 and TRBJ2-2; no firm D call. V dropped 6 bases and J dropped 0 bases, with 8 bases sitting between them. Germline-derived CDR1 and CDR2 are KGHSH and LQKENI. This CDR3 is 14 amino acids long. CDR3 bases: TGTGCCAGCTCCTTCCTCGCGAACACCGGGGAGCTGTTTTTT. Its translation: CASSFLANTGELFF.

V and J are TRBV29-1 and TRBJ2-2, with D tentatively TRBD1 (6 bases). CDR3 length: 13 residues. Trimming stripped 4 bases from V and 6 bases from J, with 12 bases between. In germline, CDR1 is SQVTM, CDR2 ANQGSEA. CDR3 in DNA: TGCAGCGTTGGAAATAAGGGGGCCGGGGAGCTGTTTTTT. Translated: CSVGNKGAGELFF.

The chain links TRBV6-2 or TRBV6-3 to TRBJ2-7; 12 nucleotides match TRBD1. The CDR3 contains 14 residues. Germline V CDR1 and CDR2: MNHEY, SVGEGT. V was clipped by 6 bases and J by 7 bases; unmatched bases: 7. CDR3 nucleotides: TGTGCCAGCAGCCGGGGACAGGGGGCGTGGGAGCAGTACTTC. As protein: CASSRGQGAWEQYF.

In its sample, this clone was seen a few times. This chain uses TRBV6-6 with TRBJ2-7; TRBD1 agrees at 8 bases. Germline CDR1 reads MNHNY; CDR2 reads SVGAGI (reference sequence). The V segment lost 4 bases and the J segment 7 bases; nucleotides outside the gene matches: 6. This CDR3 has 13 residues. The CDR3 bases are TGTGCCAGCAGTTTACCCCAGGGGGCAGAGCAGTACTTC. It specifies CASSLPQGAEQYF.

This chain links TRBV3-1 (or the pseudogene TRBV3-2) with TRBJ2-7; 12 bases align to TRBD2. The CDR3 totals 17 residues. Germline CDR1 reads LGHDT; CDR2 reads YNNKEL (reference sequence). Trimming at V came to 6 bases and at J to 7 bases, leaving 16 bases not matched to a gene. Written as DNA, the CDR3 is TGTGCCAGCAGGGATGACGCTAGCGGGAGGGCTTTGGATGAGCAGTACTTC. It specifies CASRDDASGRALDEQYF.